The clone carrying this TCR beta chain was counted only a few times. The target antigen is unknown. The J segment lost 3 bases and the V segment lost 4 bases, leaving 4 bases of the junction unmatched. Germline V gene sequence: CDR1 MNHNS, CDR2 SASEGT. The CDR3 is made up of 15 amino acids. The data were taken from a study of beta chain features in type 1 diabetes. Findings and caveats of the study: In every one of the four CD4+ subsets, TCRB CDR3s were moderately but significantly shorter in Type 1 diabetes patients.

Expressed TCRB transcripts were sequenced after all isolated RNA was converted to cDNA. Profiled with immunoSEQ multiplex PCR; TCRdb holds only in-frame clones, not every one. The table records more than 100,000 clones, approximately 30% of them present only once. Material: central memory CD4+ T cells from blood. The sequence was obtained from a young woman with type 1 diabetes. The genes are TRBV6-1 and TRBJ1-5, with 9 bases that match TRBD1. For the CDR3, the DNA is TGTGCCAGCAGTGCGGACAGGGGACCCAATCAGCCCCAGCATTTT. Encoded protein: CASSADRGPNQPQHF.